This T cell receptor (beta chain) stems from a study of cytomegalovirus exposure and HLA in healthy donors. The PCR made use of 60 Vbeta and 13 Jbeta primers. Generated by immunoSEQ multiplex PCR, the TCRdb table keeps only in-frame clones and is missing some. The sample lists fewer than 100,000 clones; around four fifths were seen once. CDR1 and CDR2 from the germline V gene are LNHNV and YYDKDF (reference sequence). The length of the CDR3 is 17 residues. The V segment lost 2 bases and the J segment 4 bases; nucleotides outside the gene matches: 12. Sequenced material: PBMCs. This receptor was obtained from a woman between 35 and 50 years old in good health and CMV-seropositive. J is TRBJ2-5 and V is TRBV15, with 8 bases matching TRBD2. The CDR3 reads CATSRRWGAGVGETQYF. The CDR3 nucleotides read TGTGCCACCAGCAGACGATGGGGAGCGGGAGTGGGAGAGACCCAGTACTTC. The whole variable domain, filled in from reference TRBV15 and TRBJ2-5, reads DAMVIQNPRYQVTQFGKPVTLSCSQTLNHNVMYWYQQKSSQAPKLLFHYYDKDFNNEADTPDNFQSRRPNTSFCFLDIRSPGLGDTAMYLCATSRRWGAGVGETQYFGPGTRLLVL.